Presented here are 14 T cell receptor beta chains from one specimen sequenced in a study of cytomegalovirus exposure and HLA in healthy donors. It was with 60 Vbeta and 13 Jbeta primers that the PCR ran. Data came from immunoSEQ multiplex PCR; TCRdb stores just in-frame clones and leaves some out. This table holds about 150,000 clones, roughly 80% found once. Sequenced input: PBMCs. These receptors originate from a woman between 40 and 55 years old in good health and CMV-seronegative.

The J gene is TRBJ1-2, the V gene TRBV10-3, with 8 bases that match TRBD1. The ends lost 8 bases at V and 7 bases at J; junction bases unmatched: 9. This CDR3 contains 13 residues. CDR1 and CDR2 from the germline V gene are ENHRY and SYGVKD. The CDR3 DNA follows: TGTGCCATCGGCTCGGGACAGGCGGGTGGCTACACCTTC. It encodes CAIGSGQAGGYTF.

In regard to this clone: An end of the junction does not agree with germline; a read error may underlie this. This sequence joins TRBV2 and TRBJ2-5; 9 bases are a match to TRBD2. This CDR3 region has 16 residues. Germline CDR1 reads SNHLY; CDR2 reads FYNNEI. The CDR3 reads CASSELSGRPQEAQYF. The CDR3 bases are TGTGCCAGCAGTGAACTCAGCGGGAGGCCTCAAGAGGCCCAGTACTTC. The variable domain in full, completed from reference TRBV2 and TRBJ2-5, reads EPEVTQTPSHQVTQMGQEVILRCVPISNHLYFYWYRQILGQKVEFLVSFYNNEISEKSEIFDDQFSVERPDGSNFTLKIRSTKLEDSAMYFCASSELSGRPQEAQYFGPGTRLLVL.

The J gene is TRBJ2-3, the V gene TRBV15, with D possibly TRBD2 on 6 matching bases. The V and J ends lost 3 bases and 4 bases respectively, with 11 bases between them. Germline V gives CDR1 LNHNV, CDR2 YYDKDF (reference sequence). This CDR3 spans 14 amino acids. DNA of the CDR3: TGTGCCACCAGCAGGGATAGCGGCCCAGATACGCAGTATTTT. Translation: CATSRDSGPDTQYF.

The J gene is TRBJ2-7, the V gene TRBV19, with no clear D. The germline gives CDR1 LNHDA, CDR2 SQIVND (reference sequence). Trimming removed 2 bases from V and 4 bases from J, with 21 bases in between. CDR3 length equals 17 residues. The CDR3 sequence is CASSILGMTAGEYEQYF. DNA of the CDR3: TGTGCCAGTAGTATATTGGGTATGACGGCAGGTGAATACGAGCAGTACTTC.

This clone was detected only a few times. V usage is TRBV5-1 and J usage is TRBJ1-1; TRBD1 agrees at 7 bases. CDR3 length: 13 amino acids. Germline CDR1 and CDR2: SGHRS and YFSETQ. The trim removed 4 bases at V and 3 bases at J, leaving 3 bases unmatched. CDR3 amino acids: CASSAGQDTEAFF. CDR3 nucleotide sequence: TGCGCCAGCAGCGCCGGACAGGACACTGAAGCTTTCTTT.

The V call is TRBV28, the J call TRBJ1-6; perhaps TRBD1 as D (5 bases). Trimming pared 5 bases from V and 5 bases from J, leaving 13 bases between. CDR3 size: 15 residues. Germline CDR1 MDHEN, CDR2 SYDVKM. DNA for the CDR3: TGTGCCAGCAGTGGAGGGGACCAGAATAATTCACCCCTCCACTTT. Residues: CASSGGDQNNSPLHF.

This clone was seen only a few times. CDR3 loop: CASSVDRGTGPQHF. In nucleotides, the CDR3 is TGTGCCAGTAGTGTGGACAGGGGGACTGGGCCCCAGCATTTT. The chain uses TRBV19 and TRBJ1-5; 10 nucleotides line up with TRBD1. Germline loops: CDR1 LNHDA, CDR2 SQIVND (reference sequence). CDR3 length: 14 amino acids. Trimming cost V 5 bases and J 9 bases; bases outside gene matches: 7.

In nucleotides, the CDR3 is TGCGCCAGCTCCGGGGCGGGGAGGGAGACCCAGTACTTC. Its translation is CASSGAGRETQYF. The rearrangement joins TRBV5-1 to TRBJ2-5, with D possibly matching TRBD2 (6 bases). The germline V gene encodes CDR1 SGHRS and CDR2 YFSETQ. CDR3 length: 13 amino acids. Trimming shortened V by 7 bases and J by 5 bases, and 15 bases separated the two germline ends. Full variable domain (remainder filled in from reference TRBV5-1 and TRBJ2-5): KAGVTQTPRYLIKTRGQQVTLSCSPISGHRSVSWYQQTPGQGLQFLFEYFSETQRNKGNFPGRFSGRQFSNSRSEMNVSTLELGDSALYLCASSGAGRETQYFGPGTRLLVL.

This chain uses TRBV5-8 with TRBJ1-4, with 10 bases fitting TRBD1. Trimming cost V 7 bases and J 7 bases; bases outside gene matches: 4. Germline-derived CDR1 and CDR2 are SGHTS and YDEGEE. The CDR3 totals 13 residues. The CDR3 reads CASAGQGGEKLFF. The CDR3 DNA is TGTGCCAGCGCTGGACAGGGGGGTGAAAAACTGTTTTTT.

The V and J genes are TRBV5-4 and TRBJ2-5; perhaps TRBD1 as D (6 bases). Germline V gene sequence: CDR1 SGHNT, CDR2 YYREEE (reference sequence). The CDR3 is 14 amino acids. V lost 3 bases, J lost 5 bases, and 14 bases lay in between. The CDR3 loop reads CASSSQGRWETQYF. Here the CDR3 DNA reads TGTGCCAGCAGCTCACAGGGAAGATGGGAGACCCAGTACTTC.

V and J are TRBV28 and TRBJ2-7; a possible D gene is TRBD1 (6 bases). The CDR3 has 15 amino acids. Per germline, CDR1 MDHEN and CDR2 SYDVKM. V was clipped by 1 base and J by 5 bases, with 15 bases between them. The CDR3 nucleotides read TGTGCCAGCAGTTTATACGTCGGCAGGGGAGACGAGCAGTACTTC. Residues: CASSLYVGRGDEQYF.

The chain links TRBV18 to TRBJ1-2; tentatively, D is TRBD1 (5 bases). This CDR3 has 13 amino acids. The germline CDR1 and CDR2 sequences are KGHSH and LQKENI. Trimming took 3 bases from V and 8 from J, leaving 13 bases between them. The CDR3: CASSPTRVEGYTF. CDR3 nucleotide sequence: TGTGCCAGCTCACCGACCAGGGTTGAGGGCTACACCTTC.

This clone was seen a handful of times. This rearrangement joins TRBV6-6 to TRBJ1-4; 10 bases line up with TRBD1. Germline values: CDR1 MNHNY, CDR2 SVGAGI (reference sequence). The CDR3 loop spans 15 amino acids. Trimming at V came to 5 bases and at J to 8 bases, leaving 8 bases not matched to a gene. In DNA, the CDR3 is TGTGCCAGCAGTCCCGGGGGACAGGGGAACGAAAAACTGTTTTTT. Its translation: CASSPGGQGNEKLFF.

The rearrangement joins TRBV29-1 to TRBJ1-5; the match to TRBD1 covers 7 bases. The CDR3 has 14 amino acids. Per germline, CDR1 SQVTM and CDR2 ANQGSEA. Losses at the gene ends were 7 bases for V and 5 bases for J; bases not matched to a gene: 11. CDR3 region: CSAGQAGFDQPQHF. The DNA for the CDR3 is TGCAGCGCTGGACAGGCTGGTTTTGATCAGCCCCAGCATTTT.